This note documents a single T cell receptor beta chain sequence. This sample stems from a study of blood T cell repertoires in COVID-19. Across the whole study: Samples came from the United States, Italy and Spain, spanning acute and convalescent COVID-19. T cells, B-cell-depleted T cells, or PBMCs provided the cDNA or gDNA that served as material.

In the study's own analysis: Nucleated cell number was recorded as an estimate derived from reference gene primer amplification. The assay was immunoSEQ multiplex PCR, and TCRdb's table has in-frame clones only and misses some. The V and J calls and clone size were taken over from that table, and D and trimming were inferred from the DNA. The table shows 350,000 or so clones, with around 83% occurring only once. CDR3 length: 14 amino acids. The trim removed 4 bases at V and 0 bases at J, leaving 3 bases unmatched. CDR1 is SGHKS and CDR2 is YYEKEE in the germline V gene (reference sequence). The sequence was collected from a man younger than 45 with active or convalescent COVID-19. What was sequenced was peripheral blood. V and J are TRBV5-5 and TRBJ2-5, with 7 bases identical to TRBD1. CDR3 in amino acids: CASSVGQNQETQYF. CDR3 nucleotide sequence: TGTGCCAGCAGCGTGGGACAGAACCAAGAGACCCAGTACTTC. The full variable domain, rest sourced from reference TRBV5-5 and TRBJ2-5, is DAGVTQSPTHLIKTRGQQVTLRCSPISGHKSVSWYQQVLGQGPQFIFQYYEKEERGRGNFPDRFSARQFPNYSSELNVNALLLGDSALYLCASSVGQNQETQYFGPGTRLLVL.